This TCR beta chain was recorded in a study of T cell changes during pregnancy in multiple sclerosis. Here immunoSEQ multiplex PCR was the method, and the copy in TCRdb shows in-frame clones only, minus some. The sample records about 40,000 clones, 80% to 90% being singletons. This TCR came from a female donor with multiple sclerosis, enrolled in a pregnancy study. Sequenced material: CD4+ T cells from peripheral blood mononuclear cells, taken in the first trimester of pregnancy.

CDR3 protein: CSARLENEQFF. The CDR3 coding sequence is TGCAGTGCTAGACTGGAGAATGAGCAGTTCTTC. The chain employs TRBV20-1 and TRBJ2-1; D gene uncertain. The CDR3 spans 11 residues. The germline V gene encodes CDR1 DFQATT and CDR2 SNEGSKA (reference sequence). V was cut by 2 bases and J by 7 bases, with 6 bases left in between.